Below are 24 T cell receptor beta chains sequenced from a single sample in a study of graft-versus-host responses after intestinal transplantation. The antigens these receptors bind are not known. TCRdb's table, derived via immunoSEQ multiplex PCR, lists solely in-frame clones and lacks some. The sample has 55,000 to 75,000 clones; nearly 85% are singletons. Specimen: unstimulated CD4+ T cells sorted from spleen or lymph node cells, collected before transplant. The origin of the receptors is a human donor who was the organ donor for an intestinal transplant.

The chain has TRBV11-2 and TRBJ1-5, with TRBD1 as a possible D gene (6 bases). V lost 4 bases, J lost 1 base, and 14 bases lay in between. The CDR3 loop spans 16 amino acids. Germline V gene sequence: CDR1 SGHAT, CDR2 FQNNGV. The DNA of the CDR3 is TGTGCCAGCAGCTCCCTGGGGGGGCCAAGCAATCAGCCCCAGCATTTT. Encoded protein: CASSSLGGPSNQPQHF. Full variable domain (missing parts from reference TRBV11-2 and TRBJ1-5): EAGVAQSPRYKIIEKRQSVAFWCNPISGHATLYWYQQILGQGPKLLIQFQNNGVVDDSQLPKDRFSAERLKGVDSTLKIQPAKLEDSAVYLCASSSLGGPSNQPQHFGDGTRLSIL.

This chain uses TRBV19 with TRBJ2-1; 9 bases are a match to TRBD2. Trimming cost V 2 bases and J 5 bases; bases outside gene matches: 7. Germline V gives CDR1 LNHDA, CDR2 SQIVND (reference sequence). The CDR3 loop spans 16 amino acids. Here the CDR3 reads CASSIIGAGGNNEQFF. CDR3 DNA sequence: TGTGCCAGTAGTATAATAGGAGCGGGGGGCAACAATGAGCAGTTCTTC. Using reference TRBV19 and TRBJ2-1 for the parts outside the CDR3, the full variable domain is DGGITQSPKYLFRKEGQNVTLSCEQNLNHDAMYWYRQDPGQGLRLIYYSQIVNDFQKGDIAEGYSVSREKKESFPLTVTSAQKNPTAFYLCASSIIGAGGNNEQFFGPGTRLTVL.

This clone was picked up one time. The chain carries TRBV27 and TRBJ1-5; TRBD1 agrees at 10 bases. The CDR3 has 17 residues. The ends lost 3 bases at V and 3 bases at J; junction bases unmatched: 8. CDR1 MNHEY and CDR2 SMNVEV come from the germline V gene (reference sequence). The CDR3 loop reads CASSFLTGTGDNQPQHF. CDR3 sequence (DNA): TGTGCCAGCAGTTTCCTTACGGGGACAGGGGACAATCAGCCCCAGCATTTT.

V is TRBV11-2 and J is TRBJ2-7; no clear D. V was clipped by 3 bases and J by 2 bases, with 8 bases between them. The CDR3 contains 13 residues. The V gene's germline CDR1 is SGHAT and CDR2 FQNNGV. Written as DNA, the CDR3 is TGTGCCAGCAGCTTGCAGGTAACCTACGAGCAGTACGTC. Its translation: CASSLQVTYEQYV.

This sequence joins TRBV7-8 and TRBJ1-6, with D possibly being TRBD1 (5 bases). Deletions cut 1 base from V and 7 bases from J, with 8 bases between. CDR1 is SGHVS, CDR2 FQNEAQ, per germline. The CDR3 sequence is 14 residues long. The CDR3: CASSLGQTNSPLHF. In nucleotides, the CDR3 is TGTGCCAGCAGCTTAGGACAGACCAATTCACCCCTCCACTTT.

This sequence joins TRBV7-2 and TRBJ2-3, with TRBD2 matching over 8 bases. The germline V gene has CDR1 SGHTA and CDR2 FQGNSA. The V segment lost 5 bases and the J segment 1 base; nucleotides outside the gene matches: 2. This CDR3 is built from 14 residues. The CDR3 sequence: CASSLGLGTDTQYF. The CDR3 coding sequence is TGTGCCAGCAGCCTGGGACTAGGCACAGATACGCAGTATTTT.

The rearrangement joins TRBV18 to TRBJ2-1; 9 nucleotides align to TRBD2. CDR1 and CDR2 (germline): KGHSH, LQKENI. V lost 3 bases and J lost 2; bases outside the gene matches: 5. The CDR3 runs 16 residues. The chain's CDR3 is CASSPSAGGTYNEQFF. The CDR3 nucleotides read TGTGCCAGCTCACCTTCAGCGGGGGGTACCTACAATGAGCAGTTCTTC.

V and J are TRBV6-5 and TRBJ2-3, with 10 bases fitting TRBD2. Germline loops: CDR1 MNHEY, CDR2 SVGAGI. The trim removed 5 bases at V and 4 bases at J, leaving 6 bases unmatched. The CDR3 spans 15 residues. Here the CDR3 DNA reads TGTGCCAGCAGTATTAGCGGGGGGCCCTCAGATACGCAGTATTTT. Amino acid sequence: CASSISGGPSDTQYF.

V gene TRBV29-1 combines with J gene TRBJ2-5; 10 nucleotides line up with TRBD1. Losses at the gene ends were 3 bases for V and 5 bases for J; bases not matched to a gene: 9. Germline V gene data show CDR1 as SQVTM and CDR2 as ANQGSEA. The CDR3 is 15 amino acids. The CDR3 sequence is CSVDQGQGGKETQYF. CDR3 sequence (DNA): TGCAGCGTTGACCAAGGACAGGGGGGGAAGGAGACCCAGTACTTC.

The DNA for the CDR3 is TGCGCCAGCAGTTTCAGACTAGCGGATACGCAGTATTTT. Protein: CASSFRLADTQYF. The gene calls are TRBV5-1 and TRBJ2-3, with TRBD2 identical over 8 bases. In germline, CDR1 is SGHRS, CDR2 YFSETQ. The CDR3 sequence is 13 residues long. Trimming took 5 bases from V and 6 from J; bases not matched to a gene: 5.

V is TRBV5-1 and J is TRBJ1-2, with TRBD1 matching 11 bases. After removal of 5 bases from V and 3 bases from J, the junction contained 6 bases not matched to a gene. CDR1 is SGHRS and CDR2 is YFSETQ in the germline V gene. The CDR3 runs to 15 residues. In nucleotides, the CDR3 is TGCGCCAGCAGACGACCGGGACAGGGGGACTATGGCTACACCTTC. Translated: CASRRPGQGDYGYTF. Together with reference TRBV5-1 and TRBJ1-2, the CDR3 gives the full variable domain: KAGVTQTPRYLIKTRGQQVTLSCSPISGHRSVSWYQQTPGQGLQFLFEYFSETQRNKGNFPGRFSGRQFSNSRSEMNVSTLELGDSALYLCASRRPGQGDYGYTFGSGTRLTVV.

This chain uses TRBV28 with TRBJ2-1, with TRBD2 matching 12 bases. The ends lost 6 bases at V and 0 bases at J; junction bases unmatched: 6. This CDR3 region has 17 residues. Germline V lookup: CDR1 MDHEN, CDR2 SYDVKM. CDR3 coding DNA: TGTGCCAGCAGAAGCCTAGCGGGGGGGGTCTCCTACAATGAGCAGTTCTTC. This encodes CASRSLAGGVSYNEQFF.

This chain connects TRBV7-2 to TRBJ1-2; D unresolved. V shed 3 bases and J shed 4 bases, with 12 bases lying between them. Per germline, CDR1 SGHTA and CDR2 FQGNSA. The length of the CDR3 is 14 residues. CDR3 sequence (DNA): TGTGCCAGCAGCTTGAGGGTTGCAGGCTATGGCTACACCTTC. Amino acids: CASSLRVAGYGYTF.

This rearrangement joins TRBV4-1 to TRBJ1-1; the D is unclear. V was pared by 0 bases and J by 9 bases, with 5 bases between. Germline assignment: CDR1 MGHRA and CDR2 YSYEKL. The CDR3 is 11 residues long. The CDR3 sequence is CASSQDDKAFF. Written as DNA, the CDR3 is TGCGCCAGCAGCCAAGATGACAAAGCTTTCTTT.

The chain recombines TRBV19 with TRBJ2-7, with 10 bases fitting TRBD1. This CDR3 has 13 amino acids. The germline CDR1 and CDR2 sequences are LNHDA and SQIVND (reference sequence). The V gene end was trimmed by 5 bases and the J gene end by 7 bases; junction bases not matched to a gene: 5. The CDR3 DNA sequence: TGTGCCAGTAGTGACGGACAGGGGGGTGAGCAGTACGTC. Protein sequence: CASSDGQGGEQYV.

V usage is TRBV7-2 and J usage is TRBJ2-1; no reliable D call. The CDR3 sequence is 14 residues long. The V end was cut by 1 base, the J end by 5 bases, with 9 bases between. Germline loops: CDR1 SGHTA, CDR2 FQGNSA. CDR3 sequence: CASSLGRRNNEQFF. The CDR3 DNA sequence: TGTGCCAGCAGCTTAGGACGGCGGAACAATGAGCAGTTCTTC.

The chain links TRBV7-9 to TRBJ2-1; 9 bases align to TRBD2. The CDR3 covers 15 residues. CDR1 is SEHNR, CDR2 FQNEAQ, per germline (reference sequence). Trimming at V came to 5 bases and at J to 7 bases, leaving 9 bases not matched to a gene. The CDR3 loop is CASSTRGTSRNEQFF. CDR3 DNA sequence: TGTGCCAGCAGCACTAGAGGGACTAGCCGGAATGAGCAGTTCTTC.

The chain recombines TRBV5-1 with TRBJ1-2; D is ambiguous. V dropped 1 base and J dropped 2 bases, with 3 bases sitting between them. Germline CDR1 SGHRS, CDR2 YFSETQ. The CDR3 contains 12 residues. CDR3 DNA: TGCGCCAGCAGCTTGCAAAACTATGGCTACACCTTC. This codes for CASSLQNYGYTF.

Of note for this clone: A junction end diverges from the germline sequence, so it may reflect a read error. The genes are TRBV6-1 and TRBJ2-4; TRBD1 aligns across 9 bases. CDR3 length: 11 residues. Looked up from germline, CDR1 is MNHNS and CDR2 is SASEGT. The CDR3 DNA reads TGTGCCAGCAGGACGGGGACAGGGATATCGTTC. Amino acids: CASRTGTGISF.

This clone was counted between two and nine times. V and J are TRBV19 and TRBJ2-3; 7 nucleotides line up with TRBD2. This CDR3 is built from 14 residues. The junction had 6 bases not matched to a gene; V was cut back by 3 bases and J by 6 bases. Germline V lookup: CDR1 LNHDA, CDR2 SQIVND (reference sequence). CDR3 residues: CASSMGGETDTQYF. The CDR3, as DNA: TGTGCCAGTAGTATGGGGGGGGAGACGGATACGCAGTATTTT.

This chain links TRBV5-8 with TRBJ2-7; maybe TRBD1 (5 bases). The germline gives CDR1 SGHTS, CDR2 YDEGEE. This CDR3 is 15 amino acids long. V lost 1 base and J 6 bases, leaving 17 bases between the germline ends. The CDR3 sequence: CASSLTVNRFSEQYV. CDR3 bases: TGTGCCAGCAGCTTGACTGTTAACAGGTTTTCCGAGCAGTACGTC.

The J gene is TRBJ1-1, the V gene TRBV5-6; no definite D call. From germline, CDR1 is SGHDT and CDR2 YYEEEE. Trimming removed 3 bases at V and 1 base at J, with 7 bases between. The CDR3 has 13 residues. The chain's CDR3 is CASSSSPNTEAFF. In nucleotides, the CDR3 is TGTGCCAGCAGCTCGAGTCCGAACACTGAAGCTTTCTTT.

This clone was recorded a few times. Other DNA sequences in the sample encode the same CDR3. This chain joins TRBV9 and TRBJ2-5; 10 bases map to TRBD2. Germline-derived CDR1 and CDR2 are SGDLS and YYNGEE. V trimming: 0 bases; J trimming: 1 base; junction bases outside the gene matches: 6. The CDR3 length is 17 residues. This chain's CDR3 is CASSVAPSSGGQETQYF. The CDR3 coding sequence is TGTGCCAGCAGCGTAGCCCCTTCTAGCGGGGGCCAAGAGACCCAGTACTTC.

The chain couples TRBV7-3 to TRBJ2-1; 13 bases map to TRBD2. Germline V lookup: CDR1 SGHTA, CDR2 FQGTGA. The CDR3 has 15 residues. With V trimmed by 3 bases and J by 6 bases, 2 bases remained unmatched. In DNA, the CDR3 is TGTGCCAGCAGCTTGACTAGCGGGGGGTTCAATGAGCAGTTCTTC. Protein sequence: CASSLTSGGFNEQFF.